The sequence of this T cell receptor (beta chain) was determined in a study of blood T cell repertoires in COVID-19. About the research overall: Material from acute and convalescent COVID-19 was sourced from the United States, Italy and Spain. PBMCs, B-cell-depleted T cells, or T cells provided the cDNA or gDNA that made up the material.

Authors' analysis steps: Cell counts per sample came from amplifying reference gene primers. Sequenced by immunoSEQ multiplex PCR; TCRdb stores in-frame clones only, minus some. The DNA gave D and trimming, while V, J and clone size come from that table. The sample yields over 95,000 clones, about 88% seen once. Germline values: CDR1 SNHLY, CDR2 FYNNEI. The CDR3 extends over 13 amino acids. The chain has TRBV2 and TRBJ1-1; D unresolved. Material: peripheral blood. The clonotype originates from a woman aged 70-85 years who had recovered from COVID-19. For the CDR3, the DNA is TGTGCATTGGCGGGGTTACGGAACACTGAAGCTTTCTTT. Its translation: CALAGLRNTEAFF.